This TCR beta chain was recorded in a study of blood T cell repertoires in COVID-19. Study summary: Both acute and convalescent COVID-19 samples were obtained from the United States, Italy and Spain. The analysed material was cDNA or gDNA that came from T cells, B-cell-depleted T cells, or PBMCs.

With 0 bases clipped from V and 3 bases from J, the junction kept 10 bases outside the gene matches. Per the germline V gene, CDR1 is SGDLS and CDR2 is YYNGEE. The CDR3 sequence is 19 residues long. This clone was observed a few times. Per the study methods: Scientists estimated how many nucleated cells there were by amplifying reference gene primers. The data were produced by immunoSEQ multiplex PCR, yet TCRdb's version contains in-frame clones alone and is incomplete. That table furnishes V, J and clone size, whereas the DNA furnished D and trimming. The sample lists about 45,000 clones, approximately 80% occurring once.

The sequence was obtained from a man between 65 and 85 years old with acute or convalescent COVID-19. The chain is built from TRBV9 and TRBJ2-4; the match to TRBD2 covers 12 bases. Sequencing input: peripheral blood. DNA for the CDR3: TGTGCCAGCAGCGTAGGTTCTAGCGGGGGGGCCTTGGGCAAAAACATTCAGTACTTC. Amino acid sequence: CASSVGSSGGALGKNIQYF.